This TCR beta chain stems from a study of blood T cell repertoires in COVID-19. In this sample, this clone turned up a few times. Germline V gene lookup returns CDR1 MNHEY and CDR2 SVGEGT. CDR3 length equals 15 residues. The V end was cut by 7 bases, the J end by 5 bases, with 20 bases between. This table comes from immunoSEQ multiplex PCR, and its TCRdb copy is limited to in-frame clones, with some not included. The sample has 140,000 to 150,000 clones; around three quarters are singletons. The sample taken for sequencing was peripheral blood. The J gene is TRBJ1-1, the V gene TRBV6-2 or TRBV6-3, with D possibly matching TRBD1 (6 bases). This TCR came from a man in his fifties with acute or convalescent COVID-19. CDR3 sequence reads: CASNPRLGHPTEAFF. In nucleotides, the CDR3 is TGTGCCAGCAACCCCAGACTGGGACACCCAACTGAAGCTTTCTTT.